Shown below are 15 T cell receptor beta chains from a single sample sequenced in a study of PD-L1 blockade in urothelial cancer. Regarding time point: pretreatment peripheral blood. Clones were sequenced by immunoSEQ multiplex PCR, and TCRdb holds only the in-frame ones, with some missing. The top ten clones hold about 3.2% of a sample with almost 50,000 clones, about 81% of them seen once. Source: PBMCs, taken around atezolizumab (anti-PD-L1) treatment. Receptors originate from a man in his 70s with urothelial cancer.

The CDR3 DNA reads as TGTGCCAGCAGCGTAGATGACGGAGGGCGGGGGGCCAACGTCCTGACTTTC. Translation: CASSVDDGGRGANVLTF. This chain links TRBV9 with TRBJ2-6; possible D gene TRBD2, 6 bases. V was pared by 0 bases and J by 4 bases, with 14 bases between. Germline CDR1 reads SGDLS; CDR2 reads YYNGEE. The CDR3 has 17 amino acids.

The chain joins TRBV28 to TRBJ2-3; D is ambiguous. Trimming stripped 6 bases from V and 0 bases from J, with 10 bases between. The CDR3 sequence is 14 residues long. CDR1 and CDR2 from the germline V gene are MDHEN and SYDVKM. As DNA, the CDR3 is TGTGCCAGCAGAACGCCCGGGAGCACAGATACGCAGTATTTT. Encoded protein: CASRTPGSTDTQYF.

The chain carries TRBV2 and TRBJ1-5; D might be TRBD1 (6 bases). The ends were cut back, 5 bases at V and 3 bases at J, with 14 bases in the middle. CDR1 and CDR2 from the germline V gene are SNHLY and FYNNEI. The CDR3 runs to 15 residues. CDR3 residues: CASSNAGANNQPQHF. In DNA, the CDR3 is TGTGCCAGCAGTAACGCAGGGGCTAACAATCAGCCCCAGCATTTT.

V usage is TRBV5-4 and J usage is TRBJ2-7; D is possibly TRBD1 (7 bases). This CDR3 contains 14 residues. Per germline, CDR1 SGHNT and CDR2 YYREEE (reference sequence). Deletions cut 4 bases from V and 3 bases from J, with 14 bases between. The CDR3 DNA is TGTGCCAGCAGCCGCGCAGGGGGGAGCTACGAGCAGTACTTC. It is translated as CASSRAGGSYEQYF.

The chain links TRBV9 to TRBJ2-5; 8 nucleotides align to TRBD1. The germline CDR1 and CDR2 sequences are SGDLS and YYNGEE. Trimming cost V 0 bases and J 5 bases; bases outside gene matches: 3. CDR3 size: 14 residues. The CDR3 DNA is TGTGCCAGCAGCGTAGAGGACAGGGTGGAGACCCAGTACTTC. This codes for CASSVEDRVETQYF.

In its sample, this clone was seen a few times. This chain links TRBV5-1 with TRBJ2-2; D not certain. V lost 7 bases to trimming and J lost 2 bases, with 12 bases between them. Germline V gene data show CDR1 as SGHRS and CDR2 as YFSETQ. The CDR3 covers 14 residues. In nucleotides, the CDR3 is TGCGCCAGCGGCATGGTCCTAAACACCGGGGAGCTGTTTTTT. It encodes CASGMVLNTGELFF.

The genes are TRBV19 and TRBJ1-2; D ambiguous. The CDR3 covers 13 residues. Trimming stripped 8 bases from V and 7 bases from J, with 17 bases between. CDR1 and CDR2 from the germline V gene are LNHDA and SQIVND (reference sequence). The CDR3 region is CASERGGVGGYTF. The CDR3, as DNA: TGTGCCAGTGAGCGGGGAGGCGTCGGTGGCTACACCTTC.

The genes are TRBV6-1 and TRBJ2-5; 7 bases fit TRBD1. The CDR3 totals 15 residues. V shed 7 bases and J 6 bases; nucleotides not matched to a gene: 14. From germline, CDR1 is MNHNS and CDR2 SASEGT. The CDR3, as DNA: TGTGCCAGCATGATAGGGCCAGGGGGAGAAAAGACCCAGTACTTC. Translated, it gives CASMIGPGGEKTQYF.

CDR3: CASRMDILGADTQYF. The CDR3, as DNA: TGTGCCAGCAGGATGGACATTTTAGGTGCGGATACGCAGTATTTT. The rearrangement joins TRBV6-1 to TRBJ2-3; TRBD1 might be the D (5 bases). CDR1 is MNHNS, CDR2 SASEGT, per germline. This CDR3 has 15 residues. The germline V and J ends were trimmed by 6 bases and 6 bases, with 19 bases remaining between them.

The V gene is TRBV9, the J gene TRBJ2-5, with D perhaps matching TRBD2 (5 bases). V gave up 7 bases and J gave up 5 bases, with 18 bases separating them. Germline assignment: CDR1 SGDLS and CDR2 YYNGEE. This CDR3 has 14 residues. The CDR3: CASGPLRASETQYF. Here the CDR3 DNA reads TGTGCCAGCGGGCCCCTAAGGGCTAGCGAGACCCAGTACTTC.

The chain recombines TRBV27 with TRBJ2-7; D might be TRBD1 (6 bases). The CDR3 is 14 amino acids. Germline lookup yields CDR1 MNHEY and CDR2 SMNVEV (reference sequence). V was cut by 2 bases and J by 6 bases, with 14 bases left in between. The CDR3 protein is CASSLRAQGSEQYF. In DNA, the CDR3 is TGTGCCAGCAGTTTAAGGGCACAGGGTAGCGAGCAGTACTTC.

The chain carries TRBV4-1 and TRBJ2-2; the D gene is possibly TRBD2 (5 bases). The CDR3 has 13 amino acids. Trimming stripped 1 base from V and 7 bases from J, with 7 bases between. Germline V gene sequence: CDR1 MGHRA, CDR2 YSYEKL. CDR3 DNA: TGCGCCAGCAGCCAAGTGGCGGGCGGGGAGCTGTTTTTT. Translated, it gives CASSQVAGGELFF.

The rearrangement uses TRBV7-7 and TRBJ2-7, with TRBD2 matching 13 bases. V dropped 5 bases and J dropped 2; count of bases not matched to a gene: 3. The CDR3 is 15 amino acids. The V gene's germline CDR1 is SSHAT and CDR2 FNYEAQ (reference sequence). CDR3: CASSPGTSGTYEQYF. CDR3 in DNA: TGTGCCAGCAGCCCCGGGACTAGCGGGACCTACGAGCAGTACTTC.

The CDR3 DNA reads as TGTGCCAGCAGCGGCCGCGGGAGCGGGAGCTTCGATGAGCAGTTCTTC. Its translation is CASSGRGSGSFDEQFF. The chain carries TRBV9 and TRBJ2-1, with 8 bases identical to TRBD2. The germline CDR1 and CDR2 sequences are SGDLS and YYNGEE. Trimming cost V 3 bases and J 8 bases; bases outside gene matches: 13. CDR3 size: 16 residues.

The chain is built from TRBV9 and TRBJ2-1; TRBD2 might be the D (6 bases). Germline V gene lookup returns CDR1 SGDLS and CDR2 YYNGEE. This CDR3 comprises 16 residues. V lost 3 bases to trimming and J lost 8 bases, with 21 bases between them. DNA for the CDR3: TGTGCCAGCAGCGCCTCAAGGTGGGAGGAGGTCGATGAGCAGTTCTTC. Protein sequence: CASSASRWEEVDEQFF.